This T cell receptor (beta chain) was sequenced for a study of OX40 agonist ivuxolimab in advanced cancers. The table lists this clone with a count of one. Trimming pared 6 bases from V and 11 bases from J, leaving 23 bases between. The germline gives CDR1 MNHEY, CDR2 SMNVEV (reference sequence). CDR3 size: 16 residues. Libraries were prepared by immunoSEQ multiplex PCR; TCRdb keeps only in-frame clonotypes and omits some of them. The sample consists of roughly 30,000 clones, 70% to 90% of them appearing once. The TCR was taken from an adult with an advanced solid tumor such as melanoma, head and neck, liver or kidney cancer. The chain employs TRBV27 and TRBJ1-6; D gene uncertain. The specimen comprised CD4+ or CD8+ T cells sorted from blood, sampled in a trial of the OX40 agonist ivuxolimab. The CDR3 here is CASRSLISGFEAPLHF. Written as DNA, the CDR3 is TGTGCCAGCAGATCCCTTATTTCGGGATTCGAGGCACCCCTCCACTTT.